The 29 T cell receptor beta chains below all came from one sample that was sequenced in a study of T cell responses to AZD1222 COVID-19 vaccine. Assay: immunoSEQ multiplex PCR; the TCRdb copy retains only in-frame clones and omits some. The data hold around 150,000 clones, with roughly 90% observed a single time. The sequencing here drew on peripheral blood, taken 28 days after the second AZD1222 dose. The receptors shown here come from an adult who received the AZD1222 COVID-19 vaccine.

V is TRBV5-6 and J is TRBJ1-1; TRBD1 might be the D (6 bases). The CDR3 length is 14 residues. Germline V gene data show CDR1 as SGHDT and CDR2 as YYEEEE. V lost 4 bases to trimming and J lost 6 bases, with 16 bases between them. The CDR3 protein is CASSLGGASSEAFF. The DNA for the CDR3 is TGTGCCAGCAGCCTTGGGGGGGCTTCCTCTGAAGCTTTCTTT.

J is TRBJ1-1 and V is TRBV11-2, with 7 positions matching TRBD1. J lost 2 bases, V lost 1 base, and 7 bases had no gene match. The CDR3 consists of 16 residues. The germline CDR1 and CDR2 sequences are SGHAT and FQNNGV. The CDR3, as DNA: TGTGCCAGCAGCTTAGTCCGGGACAGTCGAAACACTGAAGCTTTCTTT. The encoded protein is CASSLVRDSRNTEAFF. Supplemented by reference TRBV11-2 and TRBJ1-1, the full variable domain reads EAGVAQSPRYKIIEKRQSVAFWCNPISGHATLYWYQQILGQGPKLLIQFQNNGVVDDSQLPKDRFSAERLKGVDSTLKIQPAKLEDSAVYLCASSLVRDSRNTEAFFGQGTRLTVV.

The gene calls are TRBV6-5 and TRBJ1-2; the match to TRBD1 covers 12 bases. There are 15 residues in the CDR3. The germline V gene has CDR1 MNHEY and CDR2 SVGAGI. V shed 0 bases, J shed 6 bases, and the junction held 2 bases outside the gene matches. For the CDR3, the DNA is TGTGCCAGCAGTTACTCGGGACAGGGGGCGGATGGCTACACCTTC. Its protein is CASSYSGQGADGYTF.

The V gene is TRBV6-1, the J gene TRBJ2-4; 7 bases line up with TRBD1. Trimming at V came to 5 bases and at J to 5 bases, leaving 6 bases not matched to a gene. The length of the CDR3 is 14 residues. Germline CDR1 MNHNS, CDR2 SASEGT. CDR3: CASSSSDRENIQYF. The CDR3 nucleotides read TGTGCCAGCAGTTCGTCCGACAGGGAAAACATTCAGTACTTC.

V gene TRBV19 combines with J gene TRBJ2-1, with D maybe TRBD1 (6 bases). Germline lookup yields CDR1 LNHDA and CDR2 SQIVND (reference sequence). V lost 3 bases and J 3 bases, leaving 39 bases between the germline ends. CDR3 length equals 24 residues. Written as DNA, the CDR3 is TGTGCCAGTAGTATCTCACCCAGGGGTAGGTGGGGACAAGCTGCCTTCGGGGTCTACAATGAGCAGTTCTTC. As protein: CASSISPRGRWGQAAFGVYNEQFF.

This clone was seen a single time. The gene calls are TRBV9 and TRBJ2-7, with 11 bases that match TRBD1. J was trimmed by 6 bases and V by 4 bases; bases with no gene match: 9. This CDR3 comprises 15 residues. Germline loops: CDR1 SGDLS, CDR2 YYNGEE. The CDR3 nucleotides read TGTGCCAGCAGCCCCCGGACAGGGGGCTCAGGCGAGCAGTACTTC. As protein: CASSPRTGGSGEQYF.

This clone was counted only a few times. The rearrangement uses TRBV2 and TRBJ2-7; possibly TRBD1 for D (5 bases). The length of the CDR3 is 12 residues. Germline values: CDR1 SNHLY, CDR2 FYNNEI. Trimming removed 4 bases at V and 4 bases at J, with 8 bases between. The CDR3 sequence: CASSADRYEQYF. The CDR3 DNA reads TGTGCCAGCAGTGCTGACAGATACGAGCAGTACTTC. The full variable domain, its missing parts supplied by reference TRBV2 and TRBJ2-7, is EPEVTQTPSHQVTQMGQEVILRCVPISNHLYFYWYRQILGQKVEFLVSFYNNEISEKSEIFDDQFSVERPDGSNFTLKIRSTKLEDSAMYFCASSADRYEQYFGPGTRLTVT.

V gene TRBV5-6 combines with J gene TRBJ1-5; TRBD1 might be the D (5 bases). CDR3 size: 13 residues. The germline V gene encodes CDR1 SGHDT and CDR2 YYEEEE. Trimming left V 4 bases short and J 7 bases short, with 12 bases between. The CDR3: CASSPGQGQPQHF. CDR3 nucleotides: TGTGCCAGCAGCCCGGGGCAGGGCCAGCCCCAGCATTTT.

About this clone itself: The sample holds other DNA sequences that translate to the same CDR3. CDR3 sequence reads: CASSTTGNTEAFF. The CDR3 DNA reads as TGTGCCAGCAGTACGACGGGGAACACTGAAGCTTTCTTT. V usage is TRBV12-3 or TRBV12-4 and J usage is TRBJ1-1, with D unresolved. This CDR3 has 13 residues. Trimming took off 5 bases at V and 1 base at J, with 8 bases between the two ends.

V and J are TRBV6-6 and TRBJ2-1; TRBD1 is a possible D gene (6 bases). The V end lost 2 bases, the J end lost 5 bases, and 10 bases lay between the germline ends. The CDR3 is 14 residues long. Germline values: CDR1 MNHNY, CDR2 SVGAGI (reference sequence). This CDR3 is CASSYRDTNNEQFF. DNA for the CDR3: TGTGCCAGCAGTTACAGGGACACCAACAATGAGCAGTTCTTC.

Comments on this clone: In the same sample, other DNA sequences code for this CDR3. The chain joins TRBV29-1 to TRBJ1-1; a weak D match, TRBD1 (6 bases). V dropped 7 bases and J dropped 0 bases, with 9 bases sitting between them. Germline V gene lookup returns CDR1 SQVTM and CDR2 ANQGSEA. The CDR3 is 12 residues long. In DNA, the CDR3 is TGCAGCGCGGGACATATGAACACTGAAGCTTTCTTT. It translates to CSAGHMNTEAFF. Full variable domain (outside the CDR3, taken from reference TRBV29-1 and TRBJ1-1): SAVISQKPSRDICQRGTSLTIQCQVDSQVTMMFWYRQQPGQSLTLIATANQGSEATYESGFVIDKFPISRPNLTFSTLTVSNMSPEDSSIYLCSAGHMNTEAFFGQGTRLTVV.

The rearrangement joins TRBV29-1 to TRBJ2-1; no reliable D call. The CDR3 contains 13 residues. The V gene lost 5 bases and the J gene lost 0 bases, with 8 bases spanning the gap. CDR1 is SQVTM and CDR2 is ANQGSEA in the germline V gene. CDR3 sequence: CSVQLPSYNEQFF. The CDR3 region has the DNA TGCAGCGTTCAGTTGCCCTCCTACAATGAGCAGTTCTTC.

The chain combines TRBV7-6 with TRBJ1-2; D is unclear. The V gene lost 4 bases and the J gene lost 2 bases, with 5 bases spanning the gap. The germline V gene encodes CDR1 SGHVS and CDR2 FNYEAQ. CDR3 length: 12 amino acids. CDR3 protein: CASSSDNYGYTF. Written as DNA, the CDR3 is TGTGCCAGCAGCTCGGACAACTATGGCTACACCTTC.

In its sample, this clone was seen once. The gene calls are TRBV5-1 and TRBJ2-1; 16 nucleotides match TRBD2. There are 17 residues in the CDR3. The trim removed 4 bases at V and 5 bases at J, leaving 6 bases unmatched. The germline CDR1 and CDR2 sequences are SGHRS and YFSETQ. CDR3 coding DNA: TGCGCCAGCAGCCTCGGGACTAGCGGGAGGGTCCACAATGAGCAGTTCTTC. Its protein product is CASSLGTSGRVHNEQFF.

This chain connects TRBV13 to TRBJ2-1; 9 positions match TRBD2. J was trimmed by 1 base and V by 0 bases; bases with no gene match: 7. The CDR3 sequence is 18 residues long. CDR1 and CDR2 (germline): PRHDT, FYEKMQ (reference sequence). CDR3 residues: CASSLGLLAGQSYNEQFF. CDR3 DNA sequence: TGTGCCAGCAGCTTAGGCCTCCTAGCGGGACAATCCTACAATGAGCAGTTCTTC.

This clone was detected a few times. The J gene is TRBJ2-7, the V gene TRBV11-2, with TRBD2 identical over 12 bases. J lost 5 bases, V lost 1 base, and 9 bases had no gene match. The V gene's germline CDR1 is SGHAT and CDR2 FQNNGV. CDR3 length: 17 amino acids. CDR3 residues: CASSLVPGLAGLDEQYF. The DNA of the CDR3 is TGTGCCAGCAGCTTAGTTCCCGGACTAGCGGGACTTGACGAGCAGTACTTC.

The CDR3 sequence is CASSLLGRGRSGTEAFF. For the CDR3, the DNA is TGTGCCAGCAGCTTATTGGGCAGGGGGCGGTCGGGCACTGAAGCTTTCTTT. The rearrangement uses TRBV5-4 and TRBJ1-1; 8 bases agree with TRBD1. CDR3 length equals 17 residues. Trimming removed 2 bases from V and 4 bases from J; junction bases left unmatched: 13. Germline values: CDR1 SGHNT, CDR2 YYREEE (reference sequence).

In DNA form, the CDR3 reads TGTGCCAGCAGTTCGGCGGGCGACAGTTCACCCCAGCATTTT. It codes for CASSSAGDSSPQHF. This chain connects TRBV6-5 to TRBJ1-5; tentatively, D is TRBD1 (5 bases). Trimming stripped 4 bases from V and 10 bases from J, with 17 bases between. CDR3 length: 14 amino acids. The germline V gene has CDR1 MNHEY and CDR2 SVGAGI.

The V call is TRBV7-9, the J call TRBJ1-1; D is ambiguous. The CDR3 has 11 amino acids. CDR1 and CDR2 (germline): SEHNR, FQNEAQ (reference sequence). Trimming cost V 2 bases and J 4 bases, with 2 bases left between them. This chain's CDR3 is CASSLRTEAFF. The CDR3 nucleotides read TGTGCCAGCAGCTTACGCACTGAAGCTTTCTTT.

This chain uses TRBV29-1 with TRBJ2-7; 7 bases match TRBD1. J gave up 1 base and V 6 bases, and 6 bases lay outside the gene matches. The length of the CDR3 is 13 residues. CDR1 is SQVTM and CDR2 is ANQGSEA in the germline V gene. In DNA, the CDR3 is TGCAGCGTACTCGAGGGGGCGTCCTACGAGCAGTACTTC. Protein sequence: CSVLEGASYEQYF.

This chain joins TRBV11-3 and TRBJ2-3; D gene uncertain. This CDR3 has 13 amino acids. Germline lookup yields CDR1 SGHNT and CDR2 YENEEA. Deletions cut 4 bases from V and 5 bases from J, with 10 bases between. CDR3 sequence: CASSSRGIDTQYF. The CDR3 nucleotides are TGTGCCAGCAGCTCCCGAGGTATAGATACGCAGTATTTT.

The chain is built from TRBV20-1 and TRBJ1-1; 9 bases align to TRBD1. The length of the CDR3 is 14 residues. CDR1 is DFQATT and CDR2 is SNEGSKA in the germline V gene (reference sequence). The ends lost 3 bases at V and 4 bases at J; junction bases unmatched: 6. CDR3 sequence reads: CSASLTGGSTEAFF. CDR3 nucleotides: TGCAGTGCTAGTCTCACAGGGGGCTCCACTGAAGCTTTCTTT.

V is TRBV5-5 and J is TRBJ1-1; D is unclear. CDR3 length equals 14 residues. The germline V gene encodes CDR1 SGHKS and CDR2 YYEKEE (reference sequence). V lost 6 bases and J 3 bases, leaving 15 bases between the germline ends. CDR3 residues: CASTLIGRDTEAFF. The CDR3 coding sequence is TGTGCCAGCACCCTAATAGGACGCGACACTGAAGCTTTCTTT.

This sequence joins TRBV11-1 and TRBJ1-1; possible D gene TRBD1, 5 bases. V lost 1 base and J 1 base, leaving 10 bases between the germline ends. Germline V gene sequence: CDR1 SGHAT, CDR2 FQDESV (reference sequence). The CDR3 is 15 residues long. CDR3 nucleotide sequence: TGTGCCAGCAGCTTAGGGGCTACAGGGAACACTGAAGCTTTCTTT. The encoded protein is CASSLGATGNTEAFF.

The chain combines TRBV9 with TRBJ1-6, with 10 bases fitting TRBD1. Trimming at V came to 3 bases and at J to 5 bases, leaving 8 bases not matched to a gene. CDR1 and CDR2 (germline): SGDLS, YYNGEE. The CDR3 runs 17 residues. CDR3 region: CASSGRGGTGDNSPLHF. In DNA, the CDR3 is TGTGCCAGCAGCGGTAGAGGGGGGACAGGGGATAATTCACCCCTCCACTTT.

The V and J genes are TRBV2 and TRBJ1-4; D perhaps matches TRBD1 (6 bases). The CDR3 loop spans 14 amino acids. Trimming cost V 6 bases and J 7 bases, with 15 bases left between them. CDR1 is SNHLY and CDR2 is FYNNEI in the germline V gene. The CDR3 region is CASRNREGGEKLFF. The CDR3 coding sequence is TGTGCCAGCAGGAACAGGGAGGGTGGTGAAAAACTGTTTTTT.

This clone was counted once. This chain uses TRBV10-1 with TRBJ2-2; D might be TRBD1 (5 bases). V lost 5 bases and J lost 5, with 9 bases in between. This CDR3 is built from 13 residues. The germline CDR1 and CDR2 sequences are WNHNN and SYGVQD (reference sequence). The CDR3 DNA is TGCGCCAGCAGTTCAGGGTCTACCGGGGAGCTGTTTTTT. It yields the protein CASSSGSTGELFF.

V and J are TRBV6-2 or TRBV6-3 and TRBJ2-3, with TRBD1 as a possible D gene (5 bases). Looked up from germline, CDR1 is MNHEY and CDR2 is SVGEGT. The CDR3 extends over 15 amino acids. Deletions cut 2 bases from V and 0 bases from J, with 9 bases between. The CDR3 loop is CASSYVTESTDTQYF. In DNA, the CDR3 is TGTGCCAGCAGTTACGTGACAGAGAGCACAGATACGCAGTATTTT.

The genes are TRBV2 and TRBJ2-3, with 8 bases fitting TRBD2. The V gene end was trimmed by 7 bases and the J gene end by 1 base; junction bases not matched to a gene: 13. Germline loops: CDR1 SNHLY, CDR2 FYNNEI. The CDR3 runs to 17 residues. The CDR3 is CASTEGRGRGGTDTQYF. In DNA, the CDR3 is TGTGCCAGCACCGAAGGTCGAGGGCGGGGGGGCACAGATACGCAGTATTTT.